The 24 T cell receptor beta chains below come from one sample, sequenced in a study of T cells after yellow fever vaccination. TCRdb passed the 5' RACE reads through MiXCR, listing each CDR3 protein once. The sample lists more than 300,000 distinct CDR3 sequences, around a tenth seen once, with about 3% in the top ten. The starting material was CD4+ T cells sorted from PBMCs, obtained 45 days after the yellow fever booster vaccination. The receptors come from a man younger than 30 who received the YFV17D yellow fever vaccine.

The chain joins TRBV29-1 to TRBJ2-1; D may correspond to TRBD1 or TRBD2 (5 bases each). Trimming left V 7 bases short and J 0 bases short, with 10 bases between. Germline V gives CDR1 SQVTM, CDR2 ANQGSEA. This CDR3 has 13 residues. The CDR3 DNA is TGCAGCGCGGGGACGAGCTCCTACAATGAGCAGTTCTTC. Residues: CSAGTSSYNEQFF.

This clonotype was picked up a small number of times. V is TRBV28 and J is TRBJ1-2; 10 bases are a match to TRBD1. The germline CDR1 and CDR2 sequences are MDHEN and SYDVKM. The V segment lost 4 bases and the J segment 10 bases; nucleotides outside the gene matches: 9. The CDR3 consists of 14 residues. CDR3 residues: CASSSPGQGLDYTF. The DNA for the CDR3 is TGTGCCAGCAGTTCCCCGGGACAGGGGCTAGACTACACCTTC.

The chain employs TRBV5-1 and TRBJ2-2, with a possible D match to TRBD1 (6 bases). Germline CDR1 reads SGHRS; CDR2 reads YFSETQ. CDR3 length equals 15 residues. Deletions cut 0 bases from V and 6 bases from J, with 12 bases between. The CDR3 sequence is CASSLGQAAAGELFF. The CDR3 DNA is TGCGCCAGCAGCTTGGGACAGGCTGCTGCCGGGGAGCTGTTTTTT.

The chain links TRBV19 to TRBJ2-1, with D unclear. V lost 5 bases, J lost 5 bases, and 10 bases lay in between. The CDR3 runs 13 residues. In germline, CDR1 is LNHDA, CDR2 SQIVND (reference sequence). CDR3 coding DNA: TGTGCCAGTAGTCGTGGGCTCAACAATGAGCAGTTCTTC. Protein: CASSRGLNNEQFF.

The J gene is TRBJ2-2, the V gene TRBV7-2; perhaps D is TRBD1 or TRBD2 (5 bases each). CDR3 length equals 16 residues. Looked up from germline, CDR1 is SGHTA and CDR2 is FQGNSA. V was clipped by 7 bases and J by 7 bases, with 22 bases between them. CDR3 sequence (DNA): TGTGCCAGCACCTGGGACGTTAATCTCTTCGGCGGGGAGCTGTTTTTT. It yields the protein CASTWDVNLFGGELFF.

This clonotype was counted a few times. The rearrangement uses TRBV3-1 and TRBJ2-5; TRBD2 might be the D (5 bases). V gave up 6 bases and J gave up 2 bases, with 13 bases separating them. Germline CDR1 and CDR2: LGHDT and YNNKEL (reference sequence). The CDR3 is 14 residues long. The CDR3 DNA sequence: TGTGCCAGCAGTCGAGGGCTCCGACAAGAGACCCAGTACTTC. It specifies CASSRGLRQETQYF.

This clonotype was detected a few times. The chain combines TRBV7-8 with TRBJ1-2, with D hard to call. Germline V gene lookup returns CDR1 SGHVS and CDR2 FQNEAQ. The CDR3 length is 14 residues. V shed 1 base and J shed 4 bases, with 10 bases lying between them. The DNA of the CDR3 is TGTGCCAGCAGCTTAGGACCTCTTCTCTATGGCTACACCTTC. It encodes CASSLGPLLYGYTF.

This clonotype occurred a few times. In DNA, the CDR3 is TGCAGTGCTAGAAACTGGGACTCGAATTACGAGCAGTACGTC. This codes for CSARNWDSNYEQYV. This chain connects TRBV20-1 to TRBJ2-7, with D maybe TRBD2 (6 bases). V was trimmed by 2 bases and J by 4 bases, leaving 15 bases between them. The CDR3 contains 14 residues. Germline-derived CDR1 and CDR2 are DFQATT and SNEGSKA (reference sequence).

This clonotype showed up just a few times. This sequence joins TRBV5-1 and TRBJ1-2; the D is unclear. Trimming shortened V by 5 bases and J by 8 bases, and 10 bases separated the two germline ends. This CDR3 region has 11 residues. Germline V lookup: CDR1 SGHRS, CDR2 YFSETQ. CDR3 region: CASRQGSGYTF. For the CDR3, the DNA is TGCGCCAGCAGGCAAGGGTCCGGCTACACCTTC.

The table lists this clonotype with a few counts. The chain joins TRBV6-2 or TRBV6-3 to TRBJ1-2; D gene ambiguous. Germline CDR1 is MNHEY and CDR2 is SVGEGT. The CDR3 is made up of 13 amino acids. Trimming left V 6 bases short and J 4 bases short, with 12 bases between. CDR3 amino acids: CASSQEQAYGYTF. CDR3 sequence (DNA): TGTGCCAGCAGCCAAGAACAAGCCTATGGCTACACCTTC.

The chain uses TRBV24-1 and TRBJ1-1; D call uncertain. The germline V gene has CDR1 KGHDR and CDR2 SFDVKD. V dropped 6 bases and J dropped 1 base, with 8 bases sitting between them. The CDR3 is 13 residues long. The CDR3 DNA reads as TGTGCCACCAGTTCGAATTGGAACACTGAAGCTTTCTTT. This encodes CATSSNWNTEAFF.

This clonotype occurred many times. The V and J genes are TRBV7-2 and TRBJ1-3, with 7 bases that match TRBD1. The V gene end was trimmed by 5 bases and the J gene end by 2 bases; junction bases not matched to a gene: 9. CDR3 length equals 16 residues. The germline CDR1 and CDR2 sequences are SGHTA and FQGNSA. The CDR3 DNA is TGTGCCAGCAGCCGATCGCCCGGGACAGCTGGAAACACCATATATTTT. Translation gives CASSRSPGTAGNTIYF.

This chain joins TRBV19 and TRBJ1-5, with 8 bases lining up with TRBD1. Germline V gives CDR1 LNHDA, CDR2 SQIVND (reference sequence). The CDR3 sequence is 14 residues long. Trimming removed 5 bases from V and 8 bases from J; junction bases left unmatched: 8. Here the CDR3 DNA reads TGTGCCAGTAGTGCAGGGGGCGCGGGTGAGCCCCAGCATTTT. Its translation is CASSAGGAGEPQHF.

This clonotype was counted only a few times. The chain carries TRBV5-1 and TRBJ2-1; no clear D gene. The ends were cut back, 0 bases at V and 4 bases at J, with 11 bases in the middle. Germline V gene sequence: CDR1 SGHRS, CDR2 YFSETQ. The CDR3 sequence is 15 residues long. The CDR3: CASSLGASDYNEQFF. CDR3 bases: TGCGCCAGCAGCTTGGGGGCCTCGGATTACAATGAGCAGTTCTTC. The variable domain in full, with the rest retrieved from reference TRBV5-1 and TRBJ2-1, is KAGVTQTPRYLIKTRGQQVTLSCSPISGHRSVSWYQQTPGQGLQFLFEYFSETQRNKGNFPGRFSGRQFSNSRSEMNVSTLELGDSALYLCASSLGASDYNEQFFGPGTRLTVL.

The chain employs TRBV20-1 and TRBJ2-3, with D perhaps matching TRBD2 (7 bases). Germline CDR1 is DFQATT and CDR2 is SNEGSKA (reference sequence). The CDR3 loop spans 13 amino acids. V gave up 6 bases and J gave up 5 bases, with 15 bases separating them. This chain's CDR3 is CSAPRGPIDTQYF. The CDR3 bases are TGCAGTGCCCCGCGGGGGCCGATAGATACGCAGTATTTT.

This clonotype occurred many times. This CDR3 reads CASSQEGAPYNEQFF. As DNA, the CDR3 is TGTGCCAGCAGCCAAGAGGGGGCCCCCTACAATGAGCAGTTCTTC. The rearrangement uses TRBV4-2 and TRBJ2-1; a possible D gene is TRBD1 (6 bases). Germline V lookup: CDR1 LGHNA, CDR2 YNFKEQ. The CDR3 loop spans 15 amino acids. Trimming stripped 0 bases from V and 2 bases from J, with 8 bases between.

The V call is TRBV5-1, the J call TRBJ1-1, with D perhaps matching TRBD1 (6 bases). Trimming shortened V by 0 bases and J by 4 bases, and 13 bases separated the two germline ends. This CDR3 has 15 amino acids. The germline CDR1 and CDR2 sequences are SGHRS and YFSETQ. The CDR3 is CASSLVVRGPTEAFF. The DNA of the CDR3 is TGCGCCAGCAGCTTGGTCGTCCGGGGGCCCACTGAAGCTTTCTTT.

The chain carries TRBV21-1 and TRBJ2-7; the DNA was not compared with TRBD1, the D call given in the table. TRBV21-1 is assigned pseudogene status. The CDR3 spans 17 residues. The CDR3 sequence: CASITSALCRGTYEQYF. The CDR3 nucleotides are TGTGCCAGCATAACCTCTGCCCTCTGCAGGGGGACCTACGAGCAGTACTTC.

This clonotype was seen only a few times. The gene calls are TRBV7-3 and TRBJ2-2; no clear D gene. Trimming removed 6 bases at V and 1 base at J, with 15 bases between. There are 16 residues in the CDR3. Germline-derived CDR1 and CDR2 are SGHTA and FQGTGA. This CDR3 reads CASSNPSLLNTGELFF. CDR3 DNA sequence: TGTGCCAGCAGTAATCCGAGCCTCCTGAACACCGGGGAGCTGTTTTTT.

This rearrangement joins TRBV13 to TRBJ2-3; 9 nucleotides line up with TRBD2. The V and J ends lost 1 base and 8 bases, in that order; junction bases with no gene match: 13. CDR1 and CDR2 from the germline V gene are PRHDT and FYEKMQ (reference sequence). CDR3 length: 17 residues. For the CDR3, the DNA is TGTGCCAGCAGCTTAGCTTCCGGGACTAGCAGCACCGGTACGCAGTATTTT. Its translation is CASSLASGTSSTGTQYF. Complete variable domain (other parts from reference TRBV13 and TRBJ2-3): AAGVIQSPRHLIKEKRETATLKCYPIPRHDTVYWYQQGPGQDPQFLISFYEKMQSDKGSIPDRFSAQQFSDYHSELNMSSLELGDSALYFCASSLASGTSSTGTQYFGPGTRLTVL.

The chain uses TRBV28 and TRBJ2-5, with 8 bases that match TRBD2. Germline V gene sequence: CDR1 MDHEN, CDR2 SYDVKM. The V and J ends lost 8 bases and 4 bases, in that order; junction bases with no gene match: 6. CDR3 length: 13 residues. CDR3 coding DNA: TGTGCCAGCCGGGAGGGAACGATAGAGACCCAGTACTTC. It yields the protein CASREGTIETQYF.

The chain has TRBV3-1 and TRBJ2-1; no clear D gene. Germline CDR1 and CDR2: LGHDT and YNNKEL (reference sequence). The ends were cut back, 3 bases at V and 10 bases at J, with 10 bases in the middle. The CDR3 has 12 residues. The chain's CDR3 is CASSQSNIEQFF. As DNA, the CDR3 is TGTGCCAGCAGCCAGAGTAACATAGAGCAGTTCTTC.

This clonotype came up a few times. This CDR3 reads CASSFLAGGPSSYNEQFF. For the CDR3, the DNA is TGTGCCAGCAGTTTCCTAGCGGGGGGCCCGAGCTCCTACAATGAGCAGTTCTTC. This rearrangement joins TRBV6-2 or TRBV6-3 to TRBJ2-1; TRBD2 aligns across 11 bases. CDR1 and CDR2 (germline): MNHEY, SVGEGT. V was clipped by 4 bases and J by 0 bases; unmatched bases: 8. This CDR3 region has 18 residues.

The V call is TRBV9, the J call TRBJ1-1; weak D call: TRBD1 (5 bases). This CDR3 spans 16 amino acids. The V gene's germline CDR1 is SGDLS and CDR2 YYNGEE. Trimming cost V 2 bases and J 0 bases, with 14 bases left between them. The CDR3: CASSVGGRFMNTEAFF. CDR3 nucleotides: TGTGCCAGCAGCGTGGGGGGACGGTTCATGAACACTGAAGCTTTCTTT.